This TCR beta chain was found in a study of blood T cell repertoires in COVID-19. On the study more broadly: Researchers got acute and convalescent COVID-19 samples from the United States, Italy and Spain.

CDR3 length equals 15 residues. The ends lost 4 bases at V and 7 bases at J; junction bases unmatched: 10. The germline CDR1 and CDR2 sequences are MDHEN and SYDVKM. In the authors' methods: Amplification from reference gene primers served as the basis for estimated nucleated cell counts. The table came from immunoSEQ multiplex PCR; TCRdb's copy has only in-frame clones and leaves some out. V and J calls plus clone size are reproduced from that table; the DNA served to infer D and trimming. The table records some 220,000 clones, 70% to 90% of them present only once. V and J are TRBV28 and TRBJ2-1; 7 bases are shared with TRBD1. The TCR was taken from a woman aged 55-69 years with active or convalescent COVID-19. The sequenced material came from peripheral blood. Here the CDR3 reads CASSSTNRGLNEQFF. The CDR3 DNA follows: TGTGCCAGCAGTTCAACAAACAGGGGCCTAAATGAGCAGTTCTTC.